Listed here are 16 T cell receptor beta chains from one sample, sequenced in a study of T cell changes during pregnancy in multiple sclerosis. Profiling relied on immunoSEQ multiplex PCR, and the TCRdb table lists in-frame clones only, not all of them. Of about 65,000 clones listed, about 92% are singletons. Sequenced here: CD8+ T cells from peripheral blood mononuclear cells, sampled in the third trimester of pregnancy. These receptors were collected from a female donor in good health, enrolled as a control in a pregnancy study.

The chain uses TRBV4-2 and TRBJ2-7, with TRBD2 matching 7 bases. The V and J ends lost 1 base and 3 bases, in that order; junction bases with no gene match: 9. The CDR3 totals 16 residues. The germline gives CDR1 LGHNA, CDR2 YNFKEQ. The CDR3 sequence: CASSQVWEGKNYEQYF. For the CDR3, the DNA is TGTGCCAGCAGCCAAGTTTGGGAGGGGAAAAACTACGAGCAGTACTTC.

The CDR3 nucleotides are TGTGCCAGCAGCTTAGTTGGACAGGGGCCCTACGAGCAGTACTTC. It specifies CASSLVGQGPYEQYF. This chain joins TRBV7-9 and TRBJ2-7; 9 nucleotides agree with TRBD1. The CDR3 totals 15 residues. Trimming cost V 1 base and J 2 bases; bases outside gene matches: 3. The V gene's germline CDR1 is SEHNR and CDR2 FQNEAQ (reference sequence).

The chain employs TRBV2 and TRBJ1-2, with 7 positions matching TRBD1. The CDR3 sequence is 13 residues long. The germline V gene encodes CDR1 SNHLY and CDR2 FYNNEI. Trimming at V came to 1 base and at J to 5 bases, leaving 1 base not matched to a gene. The CDR3: CASSEDRGYGYTF. The DNA of the CDR3 is TGTGCCAGCAGTGAAGACAGGGGATATGGCTACACCTTC.

The chain links TRBV4-3 to TRBJ1-3; TRBD1 aligns across 8 bases. The CDR3 is 17 residues long. CDR1 is LGHNA and CDR2 is YSLEER in the germline V gene. Trimming removed 0 bases from V and 2 bases from J; junction bases left unmatched: 6. The CDR3, as DNA: TGCGCCAGCAGCCAAGACGCCGCACAGGGGGCTGGAAACACCATATATTTT. Protein: CASSQDAAQGAGNTIYF.

The chain carries TRBV13 and TRBJ2-7, with 7 nucleotides matching TRBD2. This CDR3 spans 15 amino acids. Per germline, CDR1 PRHDT and CDR2 FYEKMQ (reference sequence). V gave up 5 bases and J gave up 1 base; unmatched junction bases: 8. CDR3 bases: TGTGCCAGCAGCCAACCGCGCGGGGGTTCCTACGAGCAGTACTTC. Its protein product is CASSQPRGGSYEQYF.

The genes are TRBV6-6 and TRBJ1-2; D may be TRBD1 (5 bases). Trimming took off 5 bases at V and 3 bases at J, with 16 bases between the two ends. This CDR3 is built from 15 residues. CDR1 MNHNY and CDR2 SVGAGI come from the germline V gene (reference sequence). This CDR3 is CASSPRGSRDYGYTF. The CDR3 DNA follows: TGTGCCAGCAGTCCCCGAGGTAGCAGGGACTATGGCTACACCTTC.

This chain connects TRBV12-5 to TRBJ1-2; TRBD1 aligns across 12 bases. Germline CDR1 LGHNT, CDR2 FRNRAP. J lost 4 bases, V lost 1 base, and 4 bases had no gene match. The CDR3 sequence is 16 residues long. This chain's CDR3 is CASGLGDRGPVYGYTF. As DNA, the CDR3 is TGTGCTAGTGGTTTGGGGGACAGGGGGCCGGTCTATGGCTACACCTTC. The whole variable domain, filled in from reference TRBV12-5 and TRBJ1-2, reads DARVTQTPRHKVTEMGQEVTMRCQPILGHNTVFWYRQTMMQGLELLAYFRNRAPLDDSGMPKDRFSAEMPDATLATLKIQPSEPRDSAVYFCASGLGDRGPVYGYTFGSGTRLTVV.

The chain joins TRBV9 to TRBJ2-3; D gene ambiguous. CDR1 is SGDLS, CDR2 YYNGEE, per germline. This CDR3 has 15 amino acids. V was pared by 0 bases and J by 2 bases, with 10 bases between. The CDR3, as DNA: TGTGCCAGCAGCGTAGGGGCCTACGACACAGATACGCAGTATTTT. Translating gives CASSVGAYDTDTQYF.

This sequence joins TRBV27 and TRBJ2-5, with 8 bases fitting TRBD2. Germline CDR1 and CDR2: MNHEY and SMNVEV (reference sequence). The CDR3 is 14 residues long. Trimming took 8 bases from V and 5 from J; bases not matched to a gene: 10. CDR3 loop: CASRPGGGEETQYF. CDR3 nucleotide sequence: TGTGCCAGCCGCCCGGGGGGGGGCGAGGAGACCCAGTACTTC.

This clone is a singleton in its sample. The rearrangement links TRBV6-4 to TRBJ1-5, with TRBD1 matching over 9 bases. The CDR3 has 16 amino acids. Germline V lookup: CDR1 MRHNA, CDR2 SNTAGT. Losses at the gene ends were 3 bases for V and 3 bases for J; bases not matched to a gene: 6. CDR3 loop: CASSERDREDNQPQHF. The CDR3 DNA is TGTGCCAGCAGTGAAAGGGACAGGGAAGACAATCAGCCCCAGCATTTT.

This CDR3 reads CASSLLEGQGYGYTF. CDR3 sequence (DNA): TGTGCCAGCAGCTTACTAGAGGGACAGGGCTATGGCTACACCTTC. V usage is TRBV4-2 and J usage is TRBJ1-2; 9 nucleotides line up with TRBD1. This CDR3 region has 15 residues. V dropped 5 bases and J dropped 4; count of bases not matched to a gene: 8. Per germline, CDR1 LGHNA and CDR2 YNFKEQ.

The V and J genes are TRBV7-6 and TRBJ1-2; 10 nucleotides align to TRBD1. The junction had 9 bases not matched to a gene; V was cut back by 5 bases and J by 6 bases. Germline V gives CDR1 SGHVS, CDR2 FNYEAQ. CDR3 length equals 15 residues. CDR3 sequence reads: CASSPRQGASDGYTF. In nucleotides, the CDR3 is TGTGCCAGCAGCCCCAGACAGGGGGCTTCGGATGGCTACACCTTC.

The chain uses TRBV5-6 and TRBJ1-1; D not certain. V was cut by 6 bases and J by 1 base, with 10 bases left in between. From germline, CDR1 is SGHDT and CDR2 YYEEEE. CDR3 length: 13 residues. CDR3 residues: CASTFYKNTEAFF. The CDR3 region has the DNA TGTGCCAGCACCTTTTACAAGAACACTGAAGCTTTCTTT.

This clone has a single count. The chain links TRBV11-2 to TRBJ2-3; D may be TRBD1 (5 bases). Germline CDR1 is SGHAT and CDR2 is FQNNGV. This CDR3 has 18 amino acids. Trimming cost V 5 bases and J 0 bases, with 21 bases left between them. The CDR3 loop reads CASSLTVGNAESTDTQYF. CDR3 DNA sequence: TGTGCCAGCAGCCTGACAGTCGGAAACGCAGAAAGCACAGATACGCAGTATTTT. The variable domain in full, completed from reference TRBV11-2 and TRBJ2-3, reads EAGVAQSPRYKIIEKRQSVAFWCNPISGHATLYWYQQILGQGPKLLIQFQNNGVVDDSQLPKDRFSAERLKGVDSTLKIQPAKLEDSAVYLCASSLTVGNAESTDTQYFGPGTRLTVL.

This clone was observed a handful of times. The chain joins TRBV9 to TRBJ2-5; no reliable D call. The CDR3 spans 15 residues. From germline, CDR1 is SGDLS and CDR2 YYNGEE. Between the trimmed V and J ends, which lost 0 bases and 2 bases, there was a span of 11 bases. CDR3 bases: TGTGCCAGCAGCGTAGGAGATATACAGCAAGAGACCCAGTACTTC. Translated: CASSVGDIQQETQYF.

About this clone: At one end, the junction sequence differs from germline, possibly due to a read error. This chain joins TRBV7-9 and TRBJ2-1, with D unresolved. The CDR3 consists of 15 residues. Germline V CDR1 and CDR2: SEHNR, FQNEAQ (reference sequence). The DNA of the CDR3 is TGTGCCAGCTGCTTAGTTGGCGGATCCGACAATGAGCAGTTCTTC. Translated: CASCLVGGSDNEQFF. The variable domain in full, with the rest retrieved from reference TRBV7-9 and TRBJ2-1, is DTGVSQNPRHKITKRGQNVTFRCDPISEHNRLYWYRQTLGQGPEFLTYFQNEAQLEKSRLLSDRFSAERPKGSFSTLEIQRTEQGDSAMYLCASCLVGGSDNEQFFGPGTRLTVL.